This entry concerns a single TCR beta chain. Antigen unknown. This specimen belongs to a study of shared clonotypes between healthy human individuals. General study points: Shared across several donors were around 5% of the naive CD4 clonotypes. The generation probabilities recorded for non-shared clonotypes fell below those of clonotypes shared by all four donors.

Splitting of each subset's genomic DNA was done evenly across several immunoSEQ plates. Assay: immunoSEQ multiplex PCR; the TCRdb copy retains only in-frame clones and omits some. The table shows about 2.3 million clones, with about 90% occurring only once. Those who donated were healthy HIV-negative adults, with no recent acute infections or vaccinations reported. In germline, CDR1 is MDHEN, CDR2 SYDVKM. Trimming at V came to 4 bases and at J to 1 base, leaving 3 bases not matched to a gene. The CDR3 covers 14 residues. This sequence was found in a man aged 18 to 29 in good health. Some clones in this sample may be carry-over from other donors' samples. J is TRBJ2-7 and V is TRBV28; 8 positions agree with TRBD1. The sequenced material came from naive CD4+ T cells from PBMCs. Subset described: CD45RA+ positively selected. Written as DNA, the CDR3 is TGTGCCAGCAGTTCCAGGACAGGGTCCTACGAGCAGTACTTC. Translating it yields CASSSRTGSYEQYF.